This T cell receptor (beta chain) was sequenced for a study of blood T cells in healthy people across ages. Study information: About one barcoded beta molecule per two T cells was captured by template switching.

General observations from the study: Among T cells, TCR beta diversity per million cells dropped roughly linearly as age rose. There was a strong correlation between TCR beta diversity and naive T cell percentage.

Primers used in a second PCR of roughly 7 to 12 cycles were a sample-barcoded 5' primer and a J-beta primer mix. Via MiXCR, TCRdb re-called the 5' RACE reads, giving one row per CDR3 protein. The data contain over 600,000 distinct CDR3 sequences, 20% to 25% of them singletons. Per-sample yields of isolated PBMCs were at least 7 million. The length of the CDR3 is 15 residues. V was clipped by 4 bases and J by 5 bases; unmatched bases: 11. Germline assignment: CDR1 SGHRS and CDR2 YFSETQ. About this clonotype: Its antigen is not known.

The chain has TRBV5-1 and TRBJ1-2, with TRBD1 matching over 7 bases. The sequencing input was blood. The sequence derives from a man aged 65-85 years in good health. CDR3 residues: CASSREGAPDYGYTF. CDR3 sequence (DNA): TGCGCCAGCAGCAGAGAGGGGGCGCCGGATTATGGCTACACCTTC.